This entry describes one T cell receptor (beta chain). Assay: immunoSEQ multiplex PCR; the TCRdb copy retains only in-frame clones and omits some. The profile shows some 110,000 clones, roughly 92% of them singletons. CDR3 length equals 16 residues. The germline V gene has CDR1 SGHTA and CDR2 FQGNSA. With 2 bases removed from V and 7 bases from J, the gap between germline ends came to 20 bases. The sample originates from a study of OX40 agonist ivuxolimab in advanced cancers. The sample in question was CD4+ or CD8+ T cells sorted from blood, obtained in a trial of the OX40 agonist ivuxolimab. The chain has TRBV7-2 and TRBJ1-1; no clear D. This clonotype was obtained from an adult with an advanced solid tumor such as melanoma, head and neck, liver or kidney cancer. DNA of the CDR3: TGTGCCAGCAGCTTATACGGTAACCGTCGGTGGGATGAAGCTTTCTTT. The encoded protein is CASSLYGNRRWDEAFF.